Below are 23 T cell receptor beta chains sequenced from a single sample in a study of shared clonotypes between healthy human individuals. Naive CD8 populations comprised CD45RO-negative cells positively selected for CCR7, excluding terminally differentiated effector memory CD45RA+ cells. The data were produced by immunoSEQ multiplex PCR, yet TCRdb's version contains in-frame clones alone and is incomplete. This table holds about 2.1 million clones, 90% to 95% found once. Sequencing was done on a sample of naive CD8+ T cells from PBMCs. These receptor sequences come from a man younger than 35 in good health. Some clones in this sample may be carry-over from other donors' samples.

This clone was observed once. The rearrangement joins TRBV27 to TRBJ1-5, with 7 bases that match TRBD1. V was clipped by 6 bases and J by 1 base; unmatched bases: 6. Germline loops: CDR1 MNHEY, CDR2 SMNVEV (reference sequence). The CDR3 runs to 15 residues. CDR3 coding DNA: TGTGCCAGCAGGTCCGGACAGGCGAGCAATCAGCCCCAGCATTTT. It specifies CASRSGQASNQPQHF.

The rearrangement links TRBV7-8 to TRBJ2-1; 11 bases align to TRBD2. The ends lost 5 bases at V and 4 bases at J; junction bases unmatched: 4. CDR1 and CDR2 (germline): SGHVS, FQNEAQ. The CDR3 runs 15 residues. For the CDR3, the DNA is TGTGCCAGCAGCATGACTAGCGGGGTGTACAATGAGCAGTTCTTC. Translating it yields CASSMTSGVYNEQFF.

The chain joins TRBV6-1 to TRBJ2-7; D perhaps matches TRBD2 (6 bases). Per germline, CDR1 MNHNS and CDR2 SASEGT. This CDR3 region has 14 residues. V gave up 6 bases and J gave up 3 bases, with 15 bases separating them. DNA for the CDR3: TGTGCCAGCAGCCCGACTAGGAGGAGCTACGAGCAGTACTTC. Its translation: CASSPTRRSYEQYF.

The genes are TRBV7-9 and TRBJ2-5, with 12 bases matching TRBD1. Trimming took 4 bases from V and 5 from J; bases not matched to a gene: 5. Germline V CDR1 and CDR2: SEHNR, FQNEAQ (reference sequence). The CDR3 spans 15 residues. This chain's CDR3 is CASSYGTGGWETQYF. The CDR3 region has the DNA TGTGCCAGCAGCTATGGGACAGGGGGCTGGGAGACCCAGTACTTC. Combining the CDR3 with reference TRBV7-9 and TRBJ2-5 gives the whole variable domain DTGVSQNPRHKITKRGQNVTFRCDPISEHNRLYWYRQTLGQGPEFLTYFQNEAQLEKSRLLSDRFSAERPKGSFSTLEIQRTEQGDSAMYLCASSYGTGGWETQYFGPGTRLLVL.

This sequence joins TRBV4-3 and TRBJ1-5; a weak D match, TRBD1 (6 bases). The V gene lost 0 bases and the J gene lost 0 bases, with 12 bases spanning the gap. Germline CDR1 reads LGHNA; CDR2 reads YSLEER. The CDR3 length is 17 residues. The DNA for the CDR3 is TGCGCCAGCAGCCAAGATTGGGGGGCGGATAGCAATCAGCCCCAGCATTTT. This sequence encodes CASSQDWGADSNQPQHF.

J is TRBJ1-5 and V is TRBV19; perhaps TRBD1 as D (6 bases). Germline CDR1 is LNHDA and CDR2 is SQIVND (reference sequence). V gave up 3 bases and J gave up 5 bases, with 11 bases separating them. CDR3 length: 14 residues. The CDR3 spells CASSISAGDQPQHF. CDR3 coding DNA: TGTGCCAGTAGTATCTCGGCAGGGGATCAGCCCCAGCATTTT.

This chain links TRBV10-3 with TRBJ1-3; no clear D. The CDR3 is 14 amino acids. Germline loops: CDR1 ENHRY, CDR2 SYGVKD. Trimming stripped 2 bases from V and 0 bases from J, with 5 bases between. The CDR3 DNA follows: TGTGCCATCAGTGAGGAGAGCTCTGGAAACACCATATATTTT. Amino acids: CAISEESSGNTIYF.

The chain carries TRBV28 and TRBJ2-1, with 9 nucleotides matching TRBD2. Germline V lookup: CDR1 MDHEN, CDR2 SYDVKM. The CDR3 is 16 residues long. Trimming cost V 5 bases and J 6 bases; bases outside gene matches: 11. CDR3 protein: CASSPLAGGVSNEQFF. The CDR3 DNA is TGTGCCAGCAGTCCACTAGCGGGCGGGGTCTCCAATGAGCAGTTCTTC.

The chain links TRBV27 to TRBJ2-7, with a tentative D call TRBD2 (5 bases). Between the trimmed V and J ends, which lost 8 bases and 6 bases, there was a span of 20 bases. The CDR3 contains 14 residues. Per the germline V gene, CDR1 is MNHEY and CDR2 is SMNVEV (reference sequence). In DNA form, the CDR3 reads TGTGCCAGCTCCCCAGCGACCGGGAAGGGCGAGCAGTACTTC. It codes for CASSPATGKGEQYF.

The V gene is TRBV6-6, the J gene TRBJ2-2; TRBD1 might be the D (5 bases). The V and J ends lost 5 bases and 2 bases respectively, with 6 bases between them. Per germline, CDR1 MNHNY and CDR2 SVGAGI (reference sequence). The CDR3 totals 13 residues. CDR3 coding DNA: TGTGCCAGCAGTGACAGAAACACCGGGGAGCTGTTTTTT. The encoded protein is CASSDRNTGELFF.

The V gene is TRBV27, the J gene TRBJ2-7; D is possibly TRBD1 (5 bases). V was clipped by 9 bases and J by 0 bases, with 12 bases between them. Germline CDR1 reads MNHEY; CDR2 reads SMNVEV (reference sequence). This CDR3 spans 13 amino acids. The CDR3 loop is CASQGSSSYEQYF. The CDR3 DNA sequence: TGTGCCAGTCAGGGTTCTAGCTCCTACGAGCAGTACTTC.

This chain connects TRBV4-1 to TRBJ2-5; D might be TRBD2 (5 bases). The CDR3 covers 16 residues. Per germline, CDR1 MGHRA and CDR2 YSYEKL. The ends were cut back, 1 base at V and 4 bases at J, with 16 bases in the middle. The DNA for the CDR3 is TGCGCCAGCAGCCAAGGGAGGACTCTCGGACCAGAGACCCAGTACTTC. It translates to CASSQGRTLGPETQYF.

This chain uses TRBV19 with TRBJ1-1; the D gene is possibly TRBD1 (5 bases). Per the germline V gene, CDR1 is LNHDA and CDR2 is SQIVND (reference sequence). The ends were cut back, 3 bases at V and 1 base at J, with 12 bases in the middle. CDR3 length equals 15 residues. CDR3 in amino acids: CASSIFGGGNTEAFF. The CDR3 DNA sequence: TGTGCCAGTAGTATTTTTGGGGGGGGGAACACTGAAGCTTTCTTT.

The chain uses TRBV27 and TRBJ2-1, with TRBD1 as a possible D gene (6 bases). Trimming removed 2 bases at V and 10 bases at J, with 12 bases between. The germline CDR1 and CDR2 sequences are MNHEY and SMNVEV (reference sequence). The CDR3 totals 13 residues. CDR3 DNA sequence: TGTGCCAGCAGTTTAGGTTCGGGGACAGAGCAGTTCTTC. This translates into CASSLGSGTEQFF.

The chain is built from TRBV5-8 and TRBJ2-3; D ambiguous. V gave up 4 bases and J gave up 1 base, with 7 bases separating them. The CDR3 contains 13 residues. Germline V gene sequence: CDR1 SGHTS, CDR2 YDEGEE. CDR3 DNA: TGTGCCAGCAGCACCCTTCGCACAGATACGCAGTATTTT. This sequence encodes CASSTLRTDTQYF.

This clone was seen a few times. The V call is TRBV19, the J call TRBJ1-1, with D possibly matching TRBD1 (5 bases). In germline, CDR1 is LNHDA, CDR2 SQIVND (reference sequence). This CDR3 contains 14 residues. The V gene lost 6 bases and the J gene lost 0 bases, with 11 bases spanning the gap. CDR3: CASRGGSLNTEAFF. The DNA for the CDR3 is TGTGCCAGTAGGGGGGGATCTCTGAACACTGAAGCTTTCTTT.

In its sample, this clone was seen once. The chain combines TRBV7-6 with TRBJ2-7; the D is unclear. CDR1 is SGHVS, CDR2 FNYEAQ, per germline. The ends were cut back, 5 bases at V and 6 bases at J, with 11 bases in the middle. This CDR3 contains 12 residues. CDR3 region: CASSMYTGEQYF. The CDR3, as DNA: TGTGCCAGCAGCATGTATACCGGCGAGCAGTACTTC.

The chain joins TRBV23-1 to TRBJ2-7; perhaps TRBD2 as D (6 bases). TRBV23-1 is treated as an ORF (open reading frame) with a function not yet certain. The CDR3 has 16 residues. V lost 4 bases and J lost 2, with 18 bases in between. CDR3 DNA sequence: TGCGCCAGCAGTCGCCCTGGGAGGTCAGGGCCCTACGAGCAGTACTTC. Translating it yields CASSRPGRSGPYEQYF.

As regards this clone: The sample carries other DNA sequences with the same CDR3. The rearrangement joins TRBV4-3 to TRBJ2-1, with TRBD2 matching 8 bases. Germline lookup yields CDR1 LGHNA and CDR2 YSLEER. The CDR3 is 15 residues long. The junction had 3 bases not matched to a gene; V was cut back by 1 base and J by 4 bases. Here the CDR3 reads CASSQGLAGYNEQFF. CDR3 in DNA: TGCGCCAGCAGCCAAGGGCTAGCGGGTTACAATGAGCAGTTCTTC.

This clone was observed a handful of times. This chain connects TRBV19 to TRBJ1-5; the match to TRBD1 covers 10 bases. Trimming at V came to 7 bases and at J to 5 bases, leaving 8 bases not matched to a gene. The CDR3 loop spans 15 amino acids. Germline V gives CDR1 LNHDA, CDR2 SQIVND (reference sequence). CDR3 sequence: CASTPGDRGYQPQHF. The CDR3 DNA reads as TGTGCCAGTACCCCCGGGGACAGGGGTTATCAGCCCCAGCATTTT.

In DNA, the CDR3 is TGTGCCAGCACCCTAGAATTTGCAGGGTTCGCCGAGCAGTACTTC. Protein product: CASTLEFAGFAEQYF. This chain joins TRBV11-2 and TRBJ2-7; D perhaps matches TRBD1 (5 bases). The CDR3 loop spans 15 amino acids. The germline V gene encodes CDR1 SGHAT and CDR2 FQNNGV. Trimming left V 7 bases short and J 6 bases short, with 22 bases between.

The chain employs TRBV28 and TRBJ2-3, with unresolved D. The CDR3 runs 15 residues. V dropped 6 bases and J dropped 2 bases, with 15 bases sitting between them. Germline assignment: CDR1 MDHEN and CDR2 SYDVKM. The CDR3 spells CASSGVEVPTDTQYF. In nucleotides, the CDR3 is TGTGCCAGCAGCGGAGTTGAAGTTCCCACAGATACGCAGTATTTT.

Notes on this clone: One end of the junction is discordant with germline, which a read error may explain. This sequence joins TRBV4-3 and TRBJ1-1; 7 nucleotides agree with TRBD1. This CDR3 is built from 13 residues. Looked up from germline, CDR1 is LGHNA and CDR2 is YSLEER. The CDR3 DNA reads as TGCGCCGGCAGCCAAACATTAACAGGGGACGTCGTCTTT. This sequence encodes CAGSQTLTGDVVF.